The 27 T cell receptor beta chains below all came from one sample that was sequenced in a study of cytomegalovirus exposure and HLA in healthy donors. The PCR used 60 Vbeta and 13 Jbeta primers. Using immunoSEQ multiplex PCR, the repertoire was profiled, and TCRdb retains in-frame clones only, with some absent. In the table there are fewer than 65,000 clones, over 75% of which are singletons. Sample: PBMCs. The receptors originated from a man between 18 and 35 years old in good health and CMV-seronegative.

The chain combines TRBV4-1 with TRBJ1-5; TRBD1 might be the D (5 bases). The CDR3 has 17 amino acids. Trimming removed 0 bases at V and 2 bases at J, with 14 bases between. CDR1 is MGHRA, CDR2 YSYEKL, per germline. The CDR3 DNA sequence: TGCGCCAGCAGCCAAGATCCGGGAGGAGGGGGCAATCAGCCCCAGCATTTT. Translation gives CASSQDPGGGGNQPQHF.

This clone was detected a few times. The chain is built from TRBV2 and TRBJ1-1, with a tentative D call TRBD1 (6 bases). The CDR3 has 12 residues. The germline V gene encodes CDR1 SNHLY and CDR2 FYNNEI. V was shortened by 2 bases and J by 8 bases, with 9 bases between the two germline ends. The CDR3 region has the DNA TGTGCCAGCAGTGAAACAGGGTACGAAGCTTTCTTT. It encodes CASSETGYEAFF.

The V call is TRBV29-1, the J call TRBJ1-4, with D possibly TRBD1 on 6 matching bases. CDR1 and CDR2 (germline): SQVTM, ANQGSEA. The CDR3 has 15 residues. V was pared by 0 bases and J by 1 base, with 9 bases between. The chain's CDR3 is CSVEDLDRTNEKLFF. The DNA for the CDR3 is TGCAGCGTTGAAGATCTGGACAGAACTAATGAAAAACTGTTTTTT.

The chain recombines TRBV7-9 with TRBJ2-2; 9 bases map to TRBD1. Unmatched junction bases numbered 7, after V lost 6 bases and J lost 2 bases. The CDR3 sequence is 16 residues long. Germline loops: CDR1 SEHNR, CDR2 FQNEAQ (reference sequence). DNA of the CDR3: TGTGCCAGCAGGGACCGGGACAGGGTTAACACCGGGGAGCTGTTTTTT. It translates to CASRDRDRVNTGELFF.

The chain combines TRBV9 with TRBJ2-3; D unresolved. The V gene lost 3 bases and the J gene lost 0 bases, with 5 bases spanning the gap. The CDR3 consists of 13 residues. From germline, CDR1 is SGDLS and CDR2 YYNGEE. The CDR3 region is CASSGPSTDTQYF. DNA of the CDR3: TGTGCCAGCAGCGGGCCGAGCACAGATACGCAGTATTTT.

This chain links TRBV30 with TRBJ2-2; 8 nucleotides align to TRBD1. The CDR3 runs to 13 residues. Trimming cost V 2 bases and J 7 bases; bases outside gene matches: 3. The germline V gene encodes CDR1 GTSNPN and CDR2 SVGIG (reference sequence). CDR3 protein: CAWSSTGGGELFF. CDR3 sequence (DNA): TGTGCCTGGAGTTCAACAGGGGGCGGGGAGCTGTTTTTT.

CDR3 loop: CASSFGRRDTEAFF. As DNA, the CDR3 is TGCGCCAGCAGCTTTGGACGGAGGGACACTGAAGCTTTCTTT. The rearrangement joins TRBV5-1 to TRBJ1-1; D is uncertain. Trimming removed 2 bases from V and 3 bases from J, with 11 bases in between. CDR3 length: 14 amino acids. The germline V gene has CDR1 SGHRS and CDR2 YFSETQ.

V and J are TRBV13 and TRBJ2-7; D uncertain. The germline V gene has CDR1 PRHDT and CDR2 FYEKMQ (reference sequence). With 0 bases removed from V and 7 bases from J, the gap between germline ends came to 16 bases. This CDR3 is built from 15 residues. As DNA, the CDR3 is TGTGCCAGCAGCTTAGGGGCGCGAGGCATCTGGGAGCAGTACTTC. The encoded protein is CASSLGARGIWEQYF.

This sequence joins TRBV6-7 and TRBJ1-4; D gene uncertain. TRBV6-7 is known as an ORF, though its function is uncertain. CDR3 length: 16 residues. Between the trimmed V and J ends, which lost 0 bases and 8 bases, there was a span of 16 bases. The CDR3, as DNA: TGTGCCAGCAGTTACTCGCCGCGGGTGCTAGGAGAAAAACTGTTTTTT. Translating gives CASSYSPRVLGEKLFF.

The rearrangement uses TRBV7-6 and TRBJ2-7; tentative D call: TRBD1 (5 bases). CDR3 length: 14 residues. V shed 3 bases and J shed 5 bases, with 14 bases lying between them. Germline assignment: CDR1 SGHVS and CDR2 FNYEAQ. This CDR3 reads CASSLIGENDEQYF. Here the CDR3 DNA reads TGTGCCAGCAGCTTGATAGGGGAAAACGACGAGCAGTACTTC.

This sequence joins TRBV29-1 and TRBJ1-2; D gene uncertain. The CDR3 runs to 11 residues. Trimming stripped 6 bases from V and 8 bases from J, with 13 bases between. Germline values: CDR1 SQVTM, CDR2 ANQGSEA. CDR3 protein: CSVAVNGGYTF. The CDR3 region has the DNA TGCAGCGTCGCGGTAAACGGCGGCTACACCTTC.

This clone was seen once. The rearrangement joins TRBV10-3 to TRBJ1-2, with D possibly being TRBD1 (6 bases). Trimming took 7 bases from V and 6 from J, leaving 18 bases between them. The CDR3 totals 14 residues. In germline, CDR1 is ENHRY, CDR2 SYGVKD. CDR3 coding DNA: TGTGCCATCAACTCACGACCGGGACACAATGGCTACACCTTC. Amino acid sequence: CAINSRPGHNGYTF.

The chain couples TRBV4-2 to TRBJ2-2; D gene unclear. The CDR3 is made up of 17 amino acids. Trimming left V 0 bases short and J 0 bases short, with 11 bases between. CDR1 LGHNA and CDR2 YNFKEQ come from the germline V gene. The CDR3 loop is CASSQDRGRTNTGELFF. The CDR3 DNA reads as TGTGCCAGCAGCCAAGATCGAGGTCGGACGAACACCGGGGAGCTGTTTTTT.

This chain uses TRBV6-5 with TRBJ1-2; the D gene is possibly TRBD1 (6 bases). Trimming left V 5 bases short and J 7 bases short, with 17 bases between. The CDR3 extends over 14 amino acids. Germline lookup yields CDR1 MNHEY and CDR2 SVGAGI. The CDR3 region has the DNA TGTGCCAGCAGTCTAGCAGGGGCCACCGGTGGCTACACCTTC. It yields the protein CASSLAGATGGYTF.

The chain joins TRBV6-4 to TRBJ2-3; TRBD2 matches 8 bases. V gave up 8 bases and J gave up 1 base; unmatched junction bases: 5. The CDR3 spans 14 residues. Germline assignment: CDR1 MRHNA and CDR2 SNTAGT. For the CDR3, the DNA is TGTGCCAGCGCCCTGCGGGGGGGCACAGATACGCAGTATTTT. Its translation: CASALRGGTDTQYF.

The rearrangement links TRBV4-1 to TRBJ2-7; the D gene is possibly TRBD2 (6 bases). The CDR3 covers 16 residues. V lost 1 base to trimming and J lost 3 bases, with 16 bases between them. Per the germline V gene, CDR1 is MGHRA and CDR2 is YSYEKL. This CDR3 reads CASSQVFPGELYEQYF. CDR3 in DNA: TGCGCCAGCAGCCAAGTCTTCCCGGGGGAGCTCTACGAGCAGTACTTC.

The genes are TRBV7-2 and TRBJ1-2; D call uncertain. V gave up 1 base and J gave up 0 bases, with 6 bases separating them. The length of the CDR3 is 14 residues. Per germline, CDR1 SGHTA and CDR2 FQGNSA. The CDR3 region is CASSLGLANYGYTF. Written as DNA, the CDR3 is TGTGCCAGCAGCTTAGGGCTTGCTAACTATGGCTACACCTTC. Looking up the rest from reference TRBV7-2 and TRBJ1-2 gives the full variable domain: GAGVSQSPSNKVTEKGKDVELRCDPISGHTALYWYRQSLGQGLEFLIYFQGNSAPDKSGLPSDRFSAERTGGSVSTLTIQRTQQEDSAVYLCASSLGLANYGYTFGSGTRLTVV.

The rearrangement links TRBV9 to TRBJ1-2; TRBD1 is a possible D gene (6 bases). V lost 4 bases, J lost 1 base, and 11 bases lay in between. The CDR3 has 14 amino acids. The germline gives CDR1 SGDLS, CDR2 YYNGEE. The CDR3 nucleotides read TGTGCCAGCAGCCCGGACAGACTTAACTATGGCTACACCTTC. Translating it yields CASSPDRLNYGYTF.

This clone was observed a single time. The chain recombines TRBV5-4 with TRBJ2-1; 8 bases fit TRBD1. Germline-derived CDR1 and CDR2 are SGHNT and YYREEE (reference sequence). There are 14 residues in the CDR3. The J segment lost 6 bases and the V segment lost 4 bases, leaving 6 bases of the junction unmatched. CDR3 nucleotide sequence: TGTGCCAGCAGCCCAGGGGGCGTATTCAATGAGCAGTTCTTC. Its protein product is CASSPGGVFNEQFF.

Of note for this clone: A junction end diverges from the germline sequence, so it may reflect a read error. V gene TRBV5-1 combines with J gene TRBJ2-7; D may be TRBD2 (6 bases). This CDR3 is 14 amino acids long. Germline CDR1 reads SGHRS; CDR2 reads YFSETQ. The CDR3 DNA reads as TGCGCCAGCGGCTTGGGAGGTAACTCCTACGAGCAGTACTTC. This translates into CASGLGGNSYEQYF. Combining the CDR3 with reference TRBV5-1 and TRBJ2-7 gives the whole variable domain KAGVTQTPRYLIKTRGQQVTLSCSPISGHRSVSWYQQTPGQGLQFLFEYFSETQRNKGNFPGRFSGRQFSNSRSEMNVSTLELGDSALYLCASGLGGNSYEQYFGPGTRLTVT.

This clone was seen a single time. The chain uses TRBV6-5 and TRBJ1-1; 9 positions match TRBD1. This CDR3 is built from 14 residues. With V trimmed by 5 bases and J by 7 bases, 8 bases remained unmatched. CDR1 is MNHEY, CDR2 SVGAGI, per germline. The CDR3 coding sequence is TGTGCCAGCAGTACGGGACAGGGTTATGGTGAAGCTTTCTTT. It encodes CASSTGQGYGEAFF.

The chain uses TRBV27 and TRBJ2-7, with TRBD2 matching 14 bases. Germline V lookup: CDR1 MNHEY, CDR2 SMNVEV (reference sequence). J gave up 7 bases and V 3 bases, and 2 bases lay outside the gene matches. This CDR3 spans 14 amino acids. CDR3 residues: CASSLGLAGEEQYF. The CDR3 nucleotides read TGTGCCAGCAGTTTGGGACTAGCGGGGGAAGAGCAGTACTTC.

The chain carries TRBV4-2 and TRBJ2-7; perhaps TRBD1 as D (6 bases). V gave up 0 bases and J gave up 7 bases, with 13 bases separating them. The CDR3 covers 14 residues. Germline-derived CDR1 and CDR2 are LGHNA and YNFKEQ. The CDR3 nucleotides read TGTGCCAGCAGCCAAGATGGGACAAATGAAGAGCAGTACTTC. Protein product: CASSQDGTNEEQYF.

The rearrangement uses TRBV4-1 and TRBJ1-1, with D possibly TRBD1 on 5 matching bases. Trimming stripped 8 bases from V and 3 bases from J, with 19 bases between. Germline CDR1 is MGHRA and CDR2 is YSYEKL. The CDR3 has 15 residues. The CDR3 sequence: CASGIKQVAYTEAFF. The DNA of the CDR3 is TGCGCCAGCGGAATCAAACAGGTCGCGTACACTGAAGCTTTCTTT.

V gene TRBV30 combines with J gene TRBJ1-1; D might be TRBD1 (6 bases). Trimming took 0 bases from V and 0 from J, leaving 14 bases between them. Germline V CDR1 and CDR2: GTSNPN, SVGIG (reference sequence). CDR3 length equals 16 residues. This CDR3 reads CAWSVISGVLNTEAFF. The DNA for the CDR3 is TGTGCCTGGAGTGTAATATCAGGGGTCTTGAACACTGAAGCTTTCTTT.

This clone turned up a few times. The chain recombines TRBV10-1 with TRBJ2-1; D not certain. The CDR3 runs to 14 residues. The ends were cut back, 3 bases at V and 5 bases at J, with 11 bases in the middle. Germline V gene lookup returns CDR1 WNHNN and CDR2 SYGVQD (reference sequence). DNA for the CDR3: TGCGCCAGCAGTGACTTAGCTTCCCACAATGAGCAGTTCTTC. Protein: CASSDLASHNEQFF.

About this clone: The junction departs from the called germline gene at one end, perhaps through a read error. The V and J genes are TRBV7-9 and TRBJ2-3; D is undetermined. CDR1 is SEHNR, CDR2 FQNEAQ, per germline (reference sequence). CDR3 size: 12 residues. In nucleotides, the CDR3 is TGTTCCAGCAGCCCGTCCGTCGATACGCAGTATTTT. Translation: CSSSPSVDTQYF.